This T cell receptor (beta chain) was documented in a study of T cell responses to AZD1222 COVID-19 vaccine. In its sample, this clone was seen once. Its antigen is undetermined. Findings and caveats of the study: Among vaccine-associated CD4 TCRs, coverage spanned spike, with dominance at 160-218 and 743-854. Females outnumbered males among donors, who were mostly white British; clonal diversity was possibly underestimated. As reported, nearly half of all spike-specific TCRs target variant regions that are unmutated. After the peak T cell response, and only then, were repertoires sampled.

V lost 3 bases and J lost 1, with 15 bases in between. Germline V CDR1 and CDR2: KGHSH, LQKENI. CDR3 length: 16 residues. Libraries were prepared by immunoSEQ multiplex PCR; TCRdb keeps only in-frame clonotypes and omits some of them. The sample has about 110,000 clones; 92% are singletons. The chain joins TRBV18 to TRBJ2-5; D is unresolved. Sequenced here: peripheral blood, sampled 28 days after the second AZD1222 dose. The origin of this receptor is an adult who received the AZD1222 COVID-19 vaccine. In nucleotides, the CDR3 is TGTGCCAGCTCACCGTCTTTGCGAGCCCGCCAAGAGACCCAGTACTTC. Its protein is CASSPSLRARQETQYF.